This TCR beta chain was retrieved from a study of type 1 regulatory T cells. Study summary: An in vitro protocol generated T-allo10, a Tr1-enriched, alloantigen-specific CD4 T cell product.

The graft donor-derived T-allo10 cells reportedly recognize host alloantigens, are anergic, and suppress alloantigen-specifically. TCRdb redid the calling of the reads with MiXCR, one entry per CDR3 protein. The sample holds about 68,000 distinct CDR3 sequences, around 63% seen once. With respect to this clonotype: Its antigen is not known. Sequence at one end of the junction differs from germline and may be a read error.

This CDR3 is built from 13 residues. Germline V gene lookup returns CDR1 DFQATT and CDR2 SNEGSKA (reference sequence). The genes are TRBV20-1 and TRBJ2-5; D perhaps matches TRBD1 (5 bases). What was sequenced was cultured T cells, either the whole culture or a sorted T cell fraction (not recorded which). Subset here: Tr1-enriched cell product generated in vitro against host alloantigens. The TCR sequence derives from a human donor in good health. The CDR3 DNA sequence: TGCAGTGCTCGAGAGGTGGGGCGAGAGACCCAGTACTTC. It yields the protein CSAREVGRETQYF.